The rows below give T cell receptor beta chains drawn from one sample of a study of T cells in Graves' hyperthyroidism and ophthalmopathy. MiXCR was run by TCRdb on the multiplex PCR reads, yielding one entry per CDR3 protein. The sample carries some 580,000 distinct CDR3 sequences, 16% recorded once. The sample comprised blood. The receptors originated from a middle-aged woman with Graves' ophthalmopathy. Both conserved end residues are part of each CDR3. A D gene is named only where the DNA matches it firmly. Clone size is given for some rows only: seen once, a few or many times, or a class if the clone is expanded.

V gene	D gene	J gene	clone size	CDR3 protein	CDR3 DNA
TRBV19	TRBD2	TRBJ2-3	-	CASSPGLVFADTQYF	TGTGCCAGTAGTCCGGGACTAGTTTTCGCAGATACGCAGTATTTT
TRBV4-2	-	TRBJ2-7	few	CASSQYYSYEQYF	TGTGCCAGCAGCCAGTACTACTCCTACGAGCAGTACTTC
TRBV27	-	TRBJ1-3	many	CASSSSYSGNTIYF	TGTGCCAGCAGTTCCTCGTACTCTGGAAACACCATATATTTT
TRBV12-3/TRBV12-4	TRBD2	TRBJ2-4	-	CASSFGSGEAKNIQYF	TGTGCCAGCAGTTTCGGTAGCGGGGAAGCCAAAAACATTCAGTACTTC
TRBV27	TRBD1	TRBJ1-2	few	CASSPRTGLGGYTF	TGTGCCAGCAGTCCCAGGACAGGGTTAGGTGGCTACACCTTC
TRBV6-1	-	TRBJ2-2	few	CASSGGTKMGELFF	TGTGCCAGCAGTGGGGGGACCAAGATGGGGGAGCTGTTTTTT
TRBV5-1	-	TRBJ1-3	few	CASSQDSRSGNTIYF	TGCGCCAGCAGCCAGGACAGCCGCTCTGGAAACACCATATATTTT
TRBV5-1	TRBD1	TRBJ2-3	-	CASSSGQGTWGQYF	TGCGCCAGCAGCTCGGGACAGGGGACGTGGGGGCAGTATTTT
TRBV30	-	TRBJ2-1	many	CAWRTLLGSYNEQFF	TGTGCCTGGCGGACCTTACTGGGCTCCTACAATGAGCAGTTCTTC
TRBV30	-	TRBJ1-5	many	CAWSVQGQPQHF	TGTGCCTGGAGTGTTCAGGGACAGCCCCAGCATTTT
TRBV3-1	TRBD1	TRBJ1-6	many	CASKGTADNSPLHF	TGTGCCAGCAAAGGGACAGCAGACAATTCACCCCTCCACTTT
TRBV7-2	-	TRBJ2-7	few	CASSLGGQGVYEQYF	TGTGCCAGCAGCTTAGGGGGCCAGGGTGTATACGAGCAGTACTTC
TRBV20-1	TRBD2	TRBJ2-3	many	CSASSGTSGRADTQYF	TGCAGTGCAAGCTCCGGGACTAGCGGGAGGGCAGATACGCAGTATTTT
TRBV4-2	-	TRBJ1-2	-	CASSQGTSTHYGYTF	TGTGCCAGCAGCCAGGGGACTTCTACTCACTATGGCTACACCTTC
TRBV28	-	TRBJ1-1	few	CASSLPGTKNTEAFF	TGTGCCAGCAGTTTACCCGGGACAAAAAACACTGAAGCTTTCTTT
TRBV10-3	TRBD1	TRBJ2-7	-	CAISQTGDREQYF	TGTGCCATCAGTCAGACAGGGGACAGGGAGCAGTACTTC
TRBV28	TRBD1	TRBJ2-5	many	CASSTLPTPGQGRETQYF	TGTGCCAGCAGTACACTCCCAACACCGGGACAGGGGCGAGAGACCCAGTACTTC
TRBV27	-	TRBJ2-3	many	CASSSWTSGDTQYF	TGTGCCAGCAGTTCCTGGACCTCCGGAGATACGCAGTATTTT
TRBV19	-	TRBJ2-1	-	CASSPWTNNEQFF	TGTGCCAGTAGTCCCTGGACTAACAATGAGCAGTTCTTC
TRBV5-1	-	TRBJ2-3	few	CASSPLMGGGTDTQYF	TGCGCCAGCAGCCCTCTAATGGGAGGGGGAACAGATACGCAGTATTTT
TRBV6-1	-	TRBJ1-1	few	CASFTGNTEAFF	TGTGCCAGCTTTACAGGGAACACTGAAGCTTTCTTT
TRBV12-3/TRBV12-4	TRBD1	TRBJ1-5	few	CASARGNQPQHF	TGTGCCAGCGCCAGGGGGAATCAGCCCCAGCATTTT
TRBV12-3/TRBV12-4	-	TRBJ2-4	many	CASSFSGTRNIQYF	TGTGCCAGCAGTTTTTCCGGGACGAGAAACATTCAGTACTTC
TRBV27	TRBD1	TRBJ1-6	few	CASSRDRDNSPLHF	TGTGCCAGCAGCCGGGACAGGGATAATTCACCCCTCCACTTT
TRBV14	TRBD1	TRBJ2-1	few	CASGQGNYNEQFF	TGTGCCAGCGGACAGGGGAACTACAATGAGCAGTTCTTC
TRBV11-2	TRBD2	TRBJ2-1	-	CASSLSLGSSGSWGEQFF	TGTGCCAGCAGCTTAAGTTTGGGGTCTAGCGGGTCCTGGGGTGAGCAGTTCTTC
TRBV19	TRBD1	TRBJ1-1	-	CASSSFLGQARGTEAFF	TGTGCCAGTAGTAGTTTTTTGGGACAGGCTCGGGGCACTGAAGCTTTCTTT
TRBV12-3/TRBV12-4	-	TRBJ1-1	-	CASSLDPGSEAFF	TGTGCCAGCAGTTTAGACCCGGGGTCAGAAGCTTTCTTT
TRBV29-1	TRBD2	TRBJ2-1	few	CSGRGLAGAGEQFF	TGCAGCGGTAGGGGACTAGCGGGAGCAGGTGAGCAGTTCTTC
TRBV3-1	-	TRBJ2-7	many	CASSRGGLYEQYF	TGTGCCAGCAGCCGCGGCGGCCTCTACGAGCAGTACTTC
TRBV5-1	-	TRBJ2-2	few	CASSLGAGYGELFF	TGCGCCAGCAGCTTGGGGGCAGGGTACGGGGAGCTGTTTTTT
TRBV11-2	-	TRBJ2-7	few	CASSHSGRSYEQYF	TGTGCCAGCAGCCATAGCGGAAGATCCTACGAGCAGTACTTC
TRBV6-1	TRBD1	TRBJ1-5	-	CASSEGQGLSQPQHF	TGTGCCAGCAGTGAAGGACAGGGGTTGTCTCAGCCCCAGCATTTT
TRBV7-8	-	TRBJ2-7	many	CASSLARPVGYEQYF	TGTGCCAGCAGCTTAGCCCGCCCGGTAGGCTACGAGCAGTACTTC
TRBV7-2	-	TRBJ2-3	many	CASSRQVEADTQYF	TGTGCCAGCAGCCGACAGGTCGAAGCAGATACGCAGTATTTT
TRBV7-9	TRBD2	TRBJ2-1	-	CASSLGGLAGGYNEQFF	TGTGCCAGCAGCTTAGGGGGACTAGCGGGAGGCTACAATGAGCAGTTCTTC
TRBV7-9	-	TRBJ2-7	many	CASSSASYEQYF	TGTGCCAGCAGCTCCGCGTCCTACGAGCAGTACTTC
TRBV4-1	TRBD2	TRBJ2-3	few	CASSQPTSGRAKDTQYF	TGCGCCAGCAGCCAACCTACTAGCGGGAGGGCCAAAGATACGCAGTATTTT
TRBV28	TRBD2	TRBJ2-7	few	CASIESGRYEQYF	TGTGCCAGCATAGAGAGCGGGAGGTACGAGCAGTACTTC